The clone carrying this T cell receptor (beta chain) showed up many times. Its antigen is as yet unknown. Via MiXCR, TCRdb re-called the PCR reads, giving one row per CDR3 protein. Of more than 450,000 distinct CDR3 sequences in the sample, roughly 25% were seen once. These data originate in a study of molecular identifiers for immune sequencing clone quantification. For naive CD8 T cells, sorting used the CD8+CD4-CCR7+CD45RA+ phenotype. Broader study findings: Jurkat TCR RNA from one cell was spiked into about a million naive cells, and it was reportedly detectable there.

Trimming took off 6 bases at V and 4 bases at J, with 10 bases between the two ends. Germline CDR1 and CDR2: SEHNR and FQNEAQ (reference sequence). The CDR3 runs 12 residues. The J gene is TRBJ2-7, the V gene TRBV7-9; D not certain. Sample: naive CD8+ T cells from blood, with Jurkat cell RNA spiked in. Indicated subset: FACS-sorted CD8+CD4-CCR7+CD45RA+ naive T cells. The origin of this receptor is a human donor in good health. Some libraries in this study had Jurkat cell RNA spiked in. CDR3 residues: CASSPVSYEQYF. The DNA of the CDR3 is TGTGCCAGCAGTCCGGTATCATACGAGCAGTACTTC.